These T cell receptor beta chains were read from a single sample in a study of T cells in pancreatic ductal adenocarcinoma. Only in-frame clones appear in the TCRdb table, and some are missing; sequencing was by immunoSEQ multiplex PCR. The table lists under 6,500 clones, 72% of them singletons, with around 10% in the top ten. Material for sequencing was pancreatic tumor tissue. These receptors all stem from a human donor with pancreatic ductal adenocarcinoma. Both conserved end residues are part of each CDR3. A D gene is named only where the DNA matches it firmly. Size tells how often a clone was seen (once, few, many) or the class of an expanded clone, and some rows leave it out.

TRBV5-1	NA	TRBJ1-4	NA	CASSPEGFGEKLFF	TGCGCCAGCAGCCCGGAGGGGTTTGGGGAAAAACTGTTTTTT
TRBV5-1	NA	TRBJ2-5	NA	CASSVGGGSQETQYF	TGCGCCAGCAGCGTGGGGGGCGGAAGCCAAGAGACCCAGTACTTC
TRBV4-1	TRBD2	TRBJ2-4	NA	CASSQDDPLAGGPNIQYF	TGCGCCAGCAGCCAAGATGACCCTCTAGCGGGGGGGCCGAACATTCAGTACTTC
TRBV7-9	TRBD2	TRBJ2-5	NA	CASTTGGQETQYF	TGTGCCAGCACAACGGGGGGGCAAGAGACCCAGTACTTC
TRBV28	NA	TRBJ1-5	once	CASSSRFDRSQPQHF	TGTGCCAGCAGTTCCCGTTTCGACAGGTCTCAGCCCCAGCATTTT
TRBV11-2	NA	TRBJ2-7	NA	CASSPTGYEQYF	TGTGCCAGCAGCCCCACCGGGTACGAGCAGTACTTC
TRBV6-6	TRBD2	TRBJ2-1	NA	CASNAVAGGSNEQFF	TGTGCCAGCAACGCCGTGGCGGGGGGATCCAATGAGCAGTTCTTC
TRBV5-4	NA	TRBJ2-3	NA	CASSPGQSHSDTQYF	TGTGCCAGCAGCCCAGGACAGTCCCACTCAGATACGCAGTATTTT
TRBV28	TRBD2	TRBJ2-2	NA	CASRVGGVGGELFF	TGTGCCAGCAGAGTCGGGGGGGTAGGAGGGGAGCTGTTTTTT
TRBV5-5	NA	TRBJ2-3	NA	CASSTGQSSTDTQYF	TGTGCCAGCAGCACCGGACAGAGCAGCACAGATACGCAGTATTTT
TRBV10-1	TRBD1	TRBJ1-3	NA	CASSEVGRDRFSGNTIYF	TGCGCCAGCAGTGAAGTTGGCCGGGACAGGTTCTCTGGAAACACCATATATTTT
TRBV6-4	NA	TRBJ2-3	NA	CASSSESADTQYF	TGTGCCAGCAGTTCCGAGAGCGCAGATACGCAGTATTTT
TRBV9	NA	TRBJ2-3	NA	CASSSGARTADTQYF	TGTGCCAGCAGCTCTGGAGCGAGGACTGCCGATACGCAGTATTTT
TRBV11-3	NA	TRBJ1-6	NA	CASSLGGNSPLHF	TGTGCCAGCAGCTTAGGAGGGAATTCACCCCTCCACTTT
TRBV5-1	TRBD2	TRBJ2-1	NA	CASSLGGLAGYNEQFF	TGCGCCAGCAGCTTGGGGGGCCTAGCGGGCTACAATGAGCAGTTCTTC